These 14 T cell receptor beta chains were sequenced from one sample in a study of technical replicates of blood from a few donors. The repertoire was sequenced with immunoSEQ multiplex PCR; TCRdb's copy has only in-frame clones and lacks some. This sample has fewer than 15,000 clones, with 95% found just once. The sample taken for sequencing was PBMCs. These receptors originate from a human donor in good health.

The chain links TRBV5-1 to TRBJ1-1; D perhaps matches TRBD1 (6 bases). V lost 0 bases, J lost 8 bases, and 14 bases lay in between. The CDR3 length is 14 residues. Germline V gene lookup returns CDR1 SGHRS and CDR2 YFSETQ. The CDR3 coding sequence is TGCGCCAGCAGCTTGGATAAGGGGGGGAGGGAAGCTTTCTTT. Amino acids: CASSLDKGGREAFF. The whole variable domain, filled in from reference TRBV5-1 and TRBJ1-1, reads KAGVTQTPRYLIKTRGQQVTLSCSPISGHRSVSWYQQTPGQGLQFLFEYFSETQRNKGNFPGRFSGRQFSNSRSEMNVSTLELGDSALYLCASSLDKGGREAFFGQGTRLTVV.

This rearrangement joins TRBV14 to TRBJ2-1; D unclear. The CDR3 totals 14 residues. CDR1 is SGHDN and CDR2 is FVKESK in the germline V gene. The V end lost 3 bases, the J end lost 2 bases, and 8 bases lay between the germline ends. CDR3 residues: CASSHWQTYNEQFF. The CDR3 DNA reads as TGTGCCAGCAGCCATTGGCAGACCTACAATGAGCAGTTCTTC. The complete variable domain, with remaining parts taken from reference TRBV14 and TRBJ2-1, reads EAGVTQFPSHSVIEKGQTVTLRCDPISGHDNLYWYRRVMGKEIKFLLHFVKESKQDESGMPNNRFLAERTGGTYSTLKVQPAELEDSGVYFCASSHWQTYNEQFFGPGTRLTVL.

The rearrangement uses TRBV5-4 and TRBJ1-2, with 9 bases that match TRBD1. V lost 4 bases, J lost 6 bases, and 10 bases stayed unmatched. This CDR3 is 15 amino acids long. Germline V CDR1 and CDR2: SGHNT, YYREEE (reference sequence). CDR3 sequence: CASSHTNTGGDGYTF. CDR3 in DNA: TGTGCCAGCAGCCACACGAACACAGGGGGCGATGGCTACACCTTC.

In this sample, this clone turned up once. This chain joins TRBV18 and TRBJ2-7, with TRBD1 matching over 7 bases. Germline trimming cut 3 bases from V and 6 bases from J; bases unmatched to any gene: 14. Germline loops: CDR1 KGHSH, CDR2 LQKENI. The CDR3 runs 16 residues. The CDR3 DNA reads TGTGCCAGCTCACCCAGGACAGGTATGGGTTCGGGCGAGCAGTACTTC. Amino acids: CASSPRTGMGSGEQYF.

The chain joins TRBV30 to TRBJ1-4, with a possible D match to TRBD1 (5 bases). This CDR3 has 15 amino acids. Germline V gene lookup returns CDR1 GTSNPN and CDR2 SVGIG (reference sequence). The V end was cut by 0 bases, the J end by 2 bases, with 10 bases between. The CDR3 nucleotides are TGTGCCTGGAGTGTACTGAGACAGACTAATGAAAAACTGTTTTTT. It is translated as CAWSVLRQTNEKLFF.

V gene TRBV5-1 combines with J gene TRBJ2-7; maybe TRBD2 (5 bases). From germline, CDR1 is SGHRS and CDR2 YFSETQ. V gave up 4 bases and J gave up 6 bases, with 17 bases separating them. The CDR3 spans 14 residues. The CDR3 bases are TGCGCCAGCAGCCTAGGACGGGAAGGATCCGAGCAGTACTTC. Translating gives CASSLGREGSEQYF.

The DNA for the CDR3 is TGTGCCATCAGTGAGCCGACAGGGGACGGACTAAACAATCAGCCCCAGCATTTT. It is translated as CAISEPTGDGLNNQPQHF. This chain connects TRBV10-3 to TRBJ1-5; the match to TRBD1 covers 8 bases. With V trimmed by 2 bases and J by 3 bases, 12 bases remained unmatched. The CDR3 has 18 residues. Germline V gene data show CDR1 as ENHRY and CDR2 as SYGVKD.

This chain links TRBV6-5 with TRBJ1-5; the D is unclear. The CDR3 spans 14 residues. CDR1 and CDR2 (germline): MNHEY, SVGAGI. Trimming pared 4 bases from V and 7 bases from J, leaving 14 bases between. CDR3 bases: TGTGCCAGCAGTTCTCTCTTACCCGGGCAGCCCCAGCATTTT. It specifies CASSSLLPGQPQHF.

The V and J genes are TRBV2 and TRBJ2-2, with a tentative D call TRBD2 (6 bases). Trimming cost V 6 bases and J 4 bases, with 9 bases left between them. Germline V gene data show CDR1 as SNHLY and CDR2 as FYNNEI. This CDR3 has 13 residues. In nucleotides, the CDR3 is TGTGCCAGCAGGCTAGCGACCACCGGGGAGCTGTTTTTT. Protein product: CASRLATTGELFF.

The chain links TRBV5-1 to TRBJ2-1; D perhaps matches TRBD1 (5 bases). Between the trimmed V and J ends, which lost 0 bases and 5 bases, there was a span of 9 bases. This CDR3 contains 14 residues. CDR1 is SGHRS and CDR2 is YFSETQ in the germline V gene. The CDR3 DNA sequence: TGCGCCAGCAGCTTGGAGAAAGGGGACAATGAGCAGTTCTTC. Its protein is CASSLEKGDNEQFF.

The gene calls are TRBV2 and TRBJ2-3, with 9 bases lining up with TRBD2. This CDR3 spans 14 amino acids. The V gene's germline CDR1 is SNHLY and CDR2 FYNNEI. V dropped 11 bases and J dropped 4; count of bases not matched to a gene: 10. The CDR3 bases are TGTGCCGGAAGACCAAAGCGGGAGGCAGATACGCAGTATTTT. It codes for CAGRPKREADTQYF. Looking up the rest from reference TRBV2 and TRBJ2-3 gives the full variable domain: EPEVTQTPSHQVTQMGQEVILRCVPISNHLYFYWYRQILGQKVEFLVSFYNNEISEKSEIFDDQFSVERPDGSNFTLKIRSTKLEDSAMYFCAGRPKREADTQYFGPGTRLTVL.

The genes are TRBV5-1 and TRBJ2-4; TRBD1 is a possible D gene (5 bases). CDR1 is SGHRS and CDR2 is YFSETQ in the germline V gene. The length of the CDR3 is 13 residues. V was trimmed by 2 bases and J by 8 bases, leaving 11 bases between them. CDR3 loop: CASSLQVEDIQYF. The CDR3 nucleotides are TGCGCCAGCAGCTTACAGGTTGAGGACATTCAGTACTTC.

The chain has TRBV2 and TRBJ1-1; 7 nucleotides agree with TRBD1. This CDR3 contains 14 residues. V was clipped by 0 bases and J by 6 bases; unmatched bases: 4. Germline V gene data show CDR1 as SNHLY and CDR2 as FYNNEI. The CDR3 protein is CASSEASGTAEAFF. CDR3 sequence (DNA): TGTGCCAGCAGTGAAGCCTCCGGGACAGCTGAAGCTTTCTTT. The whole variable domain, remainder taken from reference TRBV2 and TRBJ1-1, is EPEVTQTPSHQVTQMGQEVILRCVPISNHLYFYWYRQILGQKVEFLVSFYNNEISEKSEIFDDQFSVERPDGSNFTLKIRSTKLEDSAMYFCASSEASGTAEAFFGQGTRLTVV.

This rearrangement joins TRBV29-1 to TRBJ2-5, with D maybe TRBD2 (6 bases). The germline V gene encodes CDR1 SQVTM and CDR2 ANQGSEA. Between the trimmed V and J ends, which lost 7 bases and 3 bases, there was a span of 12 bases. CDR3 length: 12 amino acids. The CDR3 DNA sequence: TGCAGCGGATCTAGCGCCGAAGAGACCCAGTACTTC. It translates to CSGSSAEETQYF. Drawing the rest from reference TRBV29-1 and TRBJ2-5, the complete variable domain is SAVISQKPSRDICQRGTSLTIQCQVDSQVTMMFWYRQQPGQSLTLIATANQGSEATYESGFVIDKFPISRPNLTFSTLTVSNMSPEDSSIYLCSGSSAEETQYFGPGTRLLVL.